The sequence of this T cell receptor beta chain was determined in a study of response to subunit inactivated influenza vaccine. TCRdb reanalysed the RT-PCR reads using MiXCR and keeps one entry per CDR3 protein. The sample lists 400,000 to 550,000 distinct CDR3 sequences, about 25% occurring once. This clonotype has a count of ten or more. Trimming cost V 3 bases and J 0 bases; bases outside gene matches: 14. The CDR3 has 20 amino acids. The germline V gene encodes CDR1 ENHRY and CDR2 SYGVKD. The chain recombines TRBV10-3 with TRBJ2-7; 13 bases agree with TRBD2. Specimen: CD4+ T cells sorted from PBMCs, collected about 5 days after vaccination. The source is a man in his fifties who received an inactivated influenza vaccine. DNA of the CDR3: TGTGCCATCAGTGACCTGGGGGGACTAGCGGGATTTCAGAGCTCCTACGAGCAGTACTTC. Translation: CAISDLGGLAGFQSSYEQYF.